The 28 T cell receptor beta chains reported below all come from one sample, sequenced in a study of spatial heterogeneity in lung cancer. Time point specified: sample taken at primary tumor resection. Extraction of whole RNA from tumor, nontumor lung or frozen PBMC preceded unsorted sequencing. TCRdb analysed the 5' RACE reads with MiXCR anew, one entry per CDR3 protein. The repertoire consists of about 95,000 distinct CDR3 sequences, with around 8.6% occurring once and the leading ten covering about 7%. Here the sequenced sample was PBMCs, taken at surgery. Every receptor here comes from a male donor with early-stage non-small cell lung cancer.

The V gene is TRBV29-1, the J gene TRBJ2-5; D ambiguous. Between the trimmed V and J ends, which lost 6 bases and 1 base, there was a span of 15 bases. Germline assignment: CDR1 SQVTM and CDR2 ANQGSEA. This CDR3 has 14 amino acids. The CDR3 DNA sequence: TGCAGCGTACAGACCCGGCAGGCCCAAGAGACCCAGTACTTC. Its translation: CSVQTRQAQETQYF.

This clonotype was observed at least ten times. The chain couples TRBV27 to TRBJ2-2, with a tentative D call TRBD2 (5 bases). From germline, CDR1 is MNHEY and CDR2 SMNVEV (reference sequence). The CDR3 covers 16 residues. V was clipped by 3 bases and J by 2 bases, with 13 bases between them. The CDR3 DNA follows: TGTGCCAGCAGTTTCTCCGTAGGGAGAAACACCGGGGAGCTGTTTTTT. As protein: CASSFSVGRNTGELFF.

The sample holds many counts of this clonotype. This chain connects TRBV20-1 to TRBJ2-1; a possible D gene is TRBD1 (7 bases). Germline values: CDR1 DFQATT, CDR2 SNEGSKA (reference sequence). CDR3 length: 15 amino acids. V was shortened by 5 bases and J by 3 bases, with 17 bases between the two germline ends. CDR3 nucleotide sequence: TGCAGTGCTGCCCAGTCAGGGGGGTTCTACAATGAGCAGTTCTTC. Translating gives CSAAQSGGFYNEQFF.

This clonotype has just a few counts. V gene TRBV11-2 combines with J gene TRBJ2-3, with D possibly being TRBD1 (7 bases). CDR1 SGHAT and CDR2 FQNNGV come from the germline V gene. The ends were cut back, 1 base at V and 6 bases at J, with 11 bases in the middle. This CDR3 is 14 amino acids long. The CDR3 DNA reads as TGTGCCAGCAGCTTAGTTCCAGGGGGGGATACGCAGTATTTT. Translation: CASSLVPGGDTQYF.

The chain joins TRBV7-2 to TRBJ2-3; TRBD2 aligns across 11 bases. The CDR3 is 16 amino acids. Losses at the gene ends were 5 bases for V and 2 bases for J; bases not matched to a gene: 6. Germline V gene sequence: CDR1 SGHTA, CDR2 FQGNSA. For the CDR3, the DNA is TGTGCCAGCAGCACCTCTAGCGGGGGGTACACAGATACGCAGTATTTT. Its protein is CASSTSSGGYTDTQYF.

This clonotype was seen more than once but under ten times. The chain couples TRBV20-1 to TRBJ1-3; no reliable D call. The CDR3 covers 15 residues. Trimming cost V 3 bases and J 2 bases, with 14 bases left between them. Germline assignment: CDR1 DFQATT and CDR2 SNEGSKA (reference sequence). The CDR3 coding sequence is TGCAGTGCTAGGGACCCCACGAAGACTGGAAACACCATATATTTT. It codes for CSARDPTKTGNTIYF.

The V gene is TRBV9, the J gene TRBJ2-5; possibly TRBD1 for D (6 bases). The CDR3 has 14 residues. V was shortened by 0 bases and J by 2 bases, with 8 bases between the two germline ends. CDR1 and CDR2 (germline): SGDLS, YYNGEE. This CDR3 is CASSVGTAQETQYF. CDR3 in DNA: TGTGCCAGCAGCGTAGGGACAGCTCAAGAGACCCAGTACTTC.

This clonotype came up many times. The chain couples TRBV5-1 to TRBJ2-1; the D gene could be TRBD1 or TRBD2 (5 bases each). The CDR3 runs 14 residues. Germline CDR1 reads SGHRS; CDR2 reads YFSETQ. Trimming removed 4 bases at V and 6 bases at J, with 14 bases between. As DNA, the CDR3 is TGCGCCAGCAGCCCCCAGGGTGGAGGCAATGAGCAGTTCTTC. The encoded protein is CASSPQGGGNEQFF.

This clonotype occurred many times. The chain couples TRBV10-3 to TRBJ2-7, with D perhaps TRBD1 or TRBD2 (5 bases each). V was cut by 10 bases and J by 2 bases, with 21 bases left in between. CDR1 ENHRY and CDR2 SYGVKD come from the germline V gene. The CDR3 sequence is 15 residues long. CDR3 in DNA: TGTGCCACCGACGTCGGGGCCACTTCACCCTACGAGCAGTACTTC. Protein sequence: CATDVGATSPYEQYF.

This clonotype was seen only a few times. This sequence joins TRBV5-1 and TRBJ2-7; 10 nucleotides agree with TRBD1. Germline trimming cut 0 bases from V and 4 bases from J; bases unmatched to any gene: 1. The CDR3 is made up of 14 amino acids. Germline V CDR1 and CDR2: SGHRS, YFSETQ. Here the CDR3 reads CASSLAGQGYEQYF. The CDR3 nucleotides are TGCGCCAGCAGCTTGGCGGGACAGGGGTACGAGCAGTACTTC.

The table lists this clonotype with a few counts. The chain joins TRBV5-1 to TRBJ2-7; D possibly corresponds to TRBD1 (6 bases). CDR3 length equals 13 residues. CDR1 and CDR2 (germline): SGHRS, YFSETQ. The germline V and J ends were trimmed by 2 bases and 7 bases, with 13 bases remaining between them. The CDR3 protein is CASSLQGPGEQYF. CDR3 DNA: TGCGCCAGCAGCTTACAGGGTCCGGGTGAGCAGTACTTC.

This clonotype was seen many times. The chain joins TRBV29-1 to TRBJ2-3; 9 bases line up with TRBD2. CDR1 SQVTM and CDR2 ANQGSEA come from the germline V gene. CDR3 size: 15 residues. Trimming cost V 1 base and J 3 bases; bases outside gene matches: 5. CDR3 amino acids: CSVEGLAEGTDTQYF. CDR3 coding DNA: TGCAGCGTTGAAGGACTAGCGGAGGGAACAGATACGCAGTATTTT.

This clonotype was picked up many times. The V and J genes are TRBV12-3 or TRBV12-4 and TRBJ1-2, with D hard to call. V lost 7 bases and J 5 bases, leaving 17 bases between the germline ends. CDR3 length: 14 residues. The chain's CDR3 is CASTDMASWYGYTF. The CDR3 DNA follows: TGTGCCAGCACGGATATGGCCAGCTGGTATGGCTACACCTTC.

V and J are TRBV6-1 and TRBJ1-1; D gene unclear. This CDR3 region has 15 residues. V was pared by 2 bases and J by 4 bases, with 14 bases between. From germline, CDR1 is MNHNS and CDR2 SASEGT. In DNA form, the CDR3 reads TGTGCCAGCAGTGAATTTAATAAGGGCGGCACTGAAGCTTTCTTT. Its translation: CASSEFNKGGTEAFF.

The V gene is TRBV7-2, the J gene TRBJ2-1, with TRBD1 identical over 7 bases. Looked up from germline, CDR1 is SGHTA and CDR2 is FQGNSA. There are 16 residues in the CDR3. V was clipped by 0 bases and J by 2 bases; unmatched bases: 4. The CDR3 reads CASSLAWDSTYNEQFF. The CDR3 coding sequence is TGTGCCAGCAGCTTAGCTTGGGACAGTACCTACAATGAGCAGTTCTTC.

The rearrangement links TRBV7-2 to TRBJ2-5; perhaps TRBD2 as D (5 bases). Deletions cut 4 bases from V and 7 bases from J, with 19 bases between. Germline lookup yields CDR1 SGHTA and CDR2 FQGNSA. The CDR3 contains 15 residues. The DNA of the CDR3 is TGTGCCAGCAGCTCCCGAGGGTGGCAAGTAGCGACCCAGTACTTC. This translates into CASSSRGWQVATQYF.

This clonotype has only a few counts. V gene TRBV9 combines with J gene TRBJ2-2; the match to TRBD2 covers 13 bases. The CDR3 contains 16 residues. V lost 4 bases and J lost 7; bases outside the gene matches: 7. From germline, CDR1 is SGDLS and CDR2 YYNGEE. CDR3 sequence reads: CASSFGLAGVGGELFF. The CDR3 DNA follows: TGTGCCAGCAGCTTCGGACTAGCGGGAGTGGGCGGGGAGCTGTTTTTT.

This clonotype was counted only a few times. The rearrangement uses TRBV7-2 and TRBJ2-1; 9 bases match TRBD2. Germline V lookup: CDR1 SGHTA, CDR2 FQGNSA. Unmatched junction bases numbered 8, after V lost 5 bases and J lost 6 bases. This CDR3 comprises 15 residues. This chain's CDR3 is CASSVTRGGANEQFF. The CDR3 nucleotides read TGTGCCAGCAGCGTGACTCGCGGGGGGGCCAATGAGCAGTTCTTC.

The table lists this clonotype with many counts. J is TRBJ2-6 and V is TRBV10-3; no clear D gene. The CDR3 is 16 amino acids. V shed 0 bases and J shed 0 bases, with 6 bases lying between them. Germline CDR1 and CDR2: ENHRY and SYGVKD. The CDR3 loop is CAISESGISGANVLTF. CDR3 sequence (DNA): TGTGCCATCAGTGAGTCAGGGATCTCTGGGGCCAACGTCCTGACTTTC.

The chain couples TRBV2 to TRBJ1-2; D possibly corresponds to TRBD1 (5 bases). The germline V gene has CDR1 SNHLY and CDR2 FYNNEI. CDR3 length: 15 amino acids. Trimming pared 8 bases from V and 5 bases from J, leaving 21 bases between. CDR3 region: CASQRSVRRGYGYTF. The CDR3 region has the DNA TGTGCCAGCCAAAGATCGGTCCGGCGGGGGTATGGCTACACCTTC.

This clonotype was picked up a small number of times. The chain uses TRBV5-1 and TRBJ1-6, with a tentative D call TRBD1 (5 bases). V dropped 4 bases and J dropped 8 bases, with 13 bases sitting between them. This CDR3 region has 14 residues. Per germline, CDR1 SGHRS and CDR2 YFSETQ. CDR3 sequence (DNA): TGCGCCAGCAGCCCCGGACAAATGGATTCACCCCTCCACTTT. This codes for CASSPGQMDSPLHF.

The chain joins TRBV11-2 to TRBJ2-3; TRBD2 matches 8 bases. This CDR3 contains 15 residues. Germline assignment: CDR1 SGHAT and CDR2 FQNNGV. J lost 0 bases, V lost 4 bases, and 3 bases had no gene match. The CDR3 protein is CASSYLAGSTDTQYF. The CDR3 region has the DNA TGTGCCAGCAGCTACCTAGCGGGTAGCACAGATACGCAGTATTTT.

The chain couples TRBV4-3 to TRBJ2-7; perhaps TRBD1 as D (6 bases). The CDR3 runs 15 residues. Germline CDR1 LGHNA, CDR2 YSLEER. Trimming left V 3 bases short and J 2 bases short, with 14 bases between. DNA of the CDR3: TGCGCCAGCAGCCAGATACTGGACAGCACCTACGAGCAGTACTTC. As protein: CASSQILDSTYEQYF.

This clonotype was recorded many times. The chain links TRBV5-1 to TRBJ2-5; 7 bases are a match to TRBD2. The CDR3 length is 13 residues. J was trimmed by 5 bases and V by 3 bases; bases with no gene match: 4. Germline values: CDR1 SGHRS, CDR2 YFSETQ. The CDR3 is CASSWGGPETQYF. In DNA, the CDR3 is TGCGCCAGCAGCTGGGGGGGTCCGGAGACCCAGTACTTC.

This clonotype was recorded at least ten times. The V and J genes are TRBV5-1 and TRBJ2-3, with D possibly being TRBD1 (5 bases). Germline V lookup: CDR1 SGHRS, CDR2 YFSETQ. There are 14 residues in the CDR3. V was shortened by 1 base and J by 0 bases, with 6 bases between the two germline ends. CDR3 DNA sequence: TGCGCCAGCAGCTTGCGACAGAGCACAGATACGCAGTATTTT. The encoded protein is CASSLRQSTDTQYF.

The CDR3, as DNA: TGTGCCAGCAGTGAAGGGACAACGTATGGCTACACCTTC. Translated: CASSEGTTYGYTF. The V call is TRBV6-1, the J call TRBJ1-2; D perhaps matches TRBD1 (5 bases). CDR3 length: 13 amino acids. CDR1 and CDR2 from the germline V gene are MNHNS and SASEGT. The ends were cut back, 1 base at V and 5 bases at J, with 8 bases in the middle.

At least ten counts were recorded for this clonotype. The chain carries TRBV29-1 and TRBJ2-5; TRBD2 is a possible D gene (6 bases). This CDR3 contains 13 residues. The germline CDR1 and CDR2 sequences are SQVTM and ANQGSEA. V was trimmed by 3 bases and J by 4 bases, leaving 12 bases between them. The CDR3 loop is CSVEMGRRETQYF. The CDR3 region has the DNA TGCAGCGTTGAGATGGGGAGGCGAGAGACCCAGTACTTC. The full variable domain, with the rest looked up from reference TRBV29-1 and TRBJ2-5, is SAVISQKPSRDICQRGTSLTIQCQVDSQVTMMFWYRQQPGQSLTLIATANQGSEATYESGFVIDKFPISRPNLTFSTLTVSNMSPEDSSIYLCSVEMGRRETQYFGPGTRLLVL.

This clonotype was counted many times. The rearrangement links TRBV29-1 to TRBJ1-2; D remains ambiguous. CDR1 SQVTM and CDR2 ANQGSEA come from the germline V gene. The V end was cut by 6 bases, the J end by 8 bases, with 10 bases between. The CDR3 contains 10 residues. The CDR3 sequence: CSVITIGYTF. The CDR3 DNA is TGCAGCGTGATAACTATCGGCTACACCTTC. The entire variable domain, with the rest obtained from reference TRBV29-1 and TRBJ1-2, is as follows: SAVISQKPSRDICQRGTSLTIQCQVDSQVTMMFWYRQQPGQSLTLIATANQGSEATYESGFVIDKFPISRPNLTFSTLTVSNMSPEDSSIYLCSVITIGYTFGSGTRLTVV.